The 13 T cell receptor beta chains given below trace back to one sample, sequenced in a study of T cell responses to AZD1222 COVID-19 vaccine. TCRdb's table, derived via immunoSEQ multiplex PCR, lists solely in-frame clones and lacks some. The sample lists fewer than 180,000 clones, roughly 90% seen once, with about 3.6% in the top ten. Sample: peripheral blood, taken 28 days after the second AZD1222 dose. These receptors all stem from an adult who received the AZD1222 COVID-19 vaccine.

About this clone itself: Additional DNA sequences in this sample encode the identical CDR3. The CDR3 loop is CASSQEGQGPYEQYF. The CDR3, as DNA: TGCGCCAGCAGCCAAGAGGGTCAGGGACCCTACGAGCAGTACTTC. The chain recombines TRBV4-1 with TRBJ2-7; either TRBD1 or TRBD2 may supply D (5 bases each). The CDR3 has 15 residues. V shed 0 bases and J shed 2 bases, with 11 bases lying between them. Germline CDR1 MGHRA, CDR2 YSYEKL.

This clone is a singleton in its sample. The chain carries TRBV27 and TRBJ2-7; D uncertain. In germline, CDR1 is MNHEY, CDR2 SMNVEV (reference sequence). Trimming left V 4 bases short and J 5 bases short, with 15 bases between. CDR3 length: 14 residues. CDR3 bases: TGTGCCAGCAGTTCAGAGGTTGCGACGAACGAGCAGTACTTC. Amino acids: CASSSEVATNEQYF.

The rearrangement links TRBV7-2 to TRBJ2-4; the D is unclear. CDR3 length: 13 amino acids. The germline gives CDR1 SGHTA, CDR2 FQGNSA. The V end lost 3 bases, the J end lost 7 bases, and 10 bases lay between the germline ends. CDR3 coding DNA: TGTGCCAGCAGCTTCGACTGGCAGAACATTCAGTACTTC. This encodes CASSFDWQNIQYF.

The V call is TRBV14, the J call TRBJ2-7, with D unresolved. From germline, CDR1 is SGHDN and CDR2 FVKESK. This CDR3 contains 16 residues. V dropped 4 bases and J dropped 5 bases, with 21 bases sitting between them. This CDR3 reads CASSPRWVLGKHEQYF. The CDR3 bases are TGTGCCAGCAGCCCCCGCTGGGTCCTGGGGAAGCACGAGCAGTACTTC.

The J gene is TRBJ1-1, the V gene TRBV28, with D possibly matching TRBD1 (5 bases). The germline CDR1 and CDR2 sequences are MDHEN and SYDVKM. V was cut by 2 bases and J by 3 bases, with 10 bases left in between. This CDR3 contains 14 residues. The CDR3 region has the DNA TGTGCCAGCAGTTTAATTGGGGGTCACACTGAAGCTTTCTTT. It specifies CASSLIGGHTEAFF.

The CDR3 loop is CAISEGGLLAKNIQYF. CDR3 DNA: TGTGCCATCAGTGAGGGTGGGCTACTAGCCAAAAACATTCAGTACTTC. The J gene is TRBJ2-4, the V gene TRBV10-3; D remains ambiguous. Germline V gene sequence: CDR1 ENHRY, CDR2 SYGVKD. The CDR3 is 16 amino acids. V was pared by 2 bases and J by 0 bases, with 11 bases between.

The CDR3 loop reads CATSAGGQANYEQYF. CDR3 DNA: TGTGCCACCAGTGCCGGCGGACAGGCGAACTACGAGCAGTACTTC. J is TRBJ2-7 and V is TRBV24-1, with 7 bases that match TRBD1. Germline assignment: CDR1 KGHDR and CDR2 SFDVKD. After removal of 5 bases from V and 3 bases from J, the junction contained 9 bases not matched to a gene. This CDR3 is 15 amino acids long.

The chain links TRBV28 to TRBJ1-1, with D unclear. CDR1 MDHEN and CDR2 SYDVKM come from the germline V gene. The CDR3 totals 12 residues. The ends were cut back, 3 bases at V and 1 base at J, with 3 bases in the middle. CDR3 coding DNA: TGTGCCAGCAGTTTGGCGAACACTGAAGCTTTCTTT. Its protein product is CASSLANTEAFF.

The chain has TRBV6-1 and TRBJ1-5, with TRBD1 identical over 8 bases. The CDR3 has 14 residues. Germline CDR1 and CDR2: MNHNS and SASEGT. V shed 3 bases, J shed 7 bases, and the junction held 5 bases outside the gene matches. Written as DNA, the CDR3 is TGTGCCAGCAGTGACCAGGGGGCTCAGCAGCCCCAGCATTTT. It yields the protein CASSDQGAQQPQHF.

The chain recombines TRBV3-1 (or the pseudogene TRBV3-2) with TRBJ1-3; no reliable D call. The CDR3 has 15 residues. Trimming cost V 2 bases and J 0 bases, with 8 bases left between them. Germline V gene data show CDR1 as LGHDT and CDR2 as YNNKEL (reference sequence). This CDR3 reads CASSQLAHSGNTIYF. As DNA, the CDR3 is TGTGCCAGCAGCCAATTGGCGCACTCTGGAAACACCATATATTTT.

The gene calls are TRBV11-3 and TRBJ1-2, with a tentative D call TRBD1 (6 bases). CDR3 size: 14 residues. CDR1 and CDR2 from the germline V gene are SGHNT and YENEEA. With 4 bases removed from V and 3 bases from J, the gap between germline ends came to 12 bases. CDR3 nucleotide sequence: TGTGCCAGCAGCTCAGCCCCAGGGGACTATGGCTACACCTTC. It specifies CASSSAPGDYGYTF. The full variable domain, in which reference TRBV11-3 and TRBJ1-2 provide the parts outside the CDR3, is EAGVVQSPRYKIIEKKQPVAFWCNPISGHNTLYWYLQNLGQGPELLIRYENEEAVDDSQLPKDRFSAERLKGVDSTLKIQPAELGDSAVYLCASSSAPGDYGYTFGSGTRLTVV.

V gene TRBV7-9 combines with J gene TRBJ2-1, with TRBD2 identical over 8 bases. Germline assignment: CDR1 SEHNR and CDR2 FQNEAQ (reference sequence). V trimming: 6 bases; J trimming: 3 bases; junction bases outside the gene matches: 7. This CDR3 has 15 amino acids. CDR3 sequence reads: CASRASGSDYNEQFF. As DNA, the CDR3 is TGTGCCAGCAGAGCCAGCGGGAGCGACTACAATGAGCAGTTCTTC.

The chain uses TRBV27 and TRBJ2-7, with 8 bases aligning to TRBD2. The germline CDR1 and CDR2 sequences are MNHEY and SMNVEV (reference sequence). V trimming: 3 bases; J trimming: 6 bases; junction bases outside the gene matches: 4. This CDR3 region has 13 residues. The CDR3 DNA follows: TGTGCCAGCAGTTTCAGCGGGAGCGGCGAGCAGTACTTC. It translates to CASSFSGSGEQYF.